This T cell receptor (beta chain) derives from a study of cytomegalovirus exposure and HLA in healthy donors. In the case of this clone: Antigen specificity is unknown.

Study results and limitations: CMV serostatus was the only immune exposure information that was available.

Primers included in the PCR were 60 Vbeta and 13 Jbeta primers. Study processing details: Later work found about 80 million unique TCR beta chains, with 9.5 million to 14 million shared. Method: immunoSEQ multiplex PCR; TCRdb's copy keeps in-frame clones and lacks some. From that table come the V and J calls and clone size; the DNA was used to work out D and trimming. The profile shows roughly 250,000 clones, about four fifths of them singletons. The sequencing input was PBMCs. This TCR came from a girl aged 2 to 10 in good health and CMV-seronegative.

The CDR3 reads CASGLQGFTAFF. Here the CDR3 DNA reads TGTGCTAGTGGTTTACAGGGTTTTACGGCTTTCTTT. The chain joins TRBV12-5 to TRBJ1-1; possible D gene TRBD1, 6 bases. V was clipped by 3 bases and J by 11 bases, with 13 bases between them. The germline V gene has CDR1 LGHNT and CDR2 FRNRAP. This CDR3 has 12 residues.